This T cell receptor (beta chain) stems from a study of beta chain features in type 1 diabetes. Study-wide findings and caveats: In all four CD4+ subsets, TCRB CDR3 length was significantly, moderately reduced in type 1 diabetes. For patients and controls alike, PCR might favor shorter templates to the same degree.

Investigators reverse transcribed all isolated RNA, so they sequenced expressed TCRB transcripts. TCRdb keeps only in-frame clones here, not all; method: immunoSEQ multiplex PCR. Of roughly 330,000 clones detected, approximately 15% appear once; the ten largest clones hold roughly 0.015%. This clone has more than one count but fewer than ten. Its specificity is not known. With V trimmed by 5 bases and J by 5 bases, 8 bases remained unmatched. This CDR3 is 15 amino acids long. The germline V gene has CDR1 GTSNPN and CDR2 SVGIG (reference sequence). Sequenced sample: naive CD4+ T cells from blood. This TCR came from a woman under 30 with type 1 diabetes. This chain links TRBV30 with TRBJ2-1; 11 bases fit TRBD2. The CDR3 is CAWGRSGRANNEQFF. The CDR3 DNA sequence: TGTGCCTGGGGCCGTAGCGGGAGGGCCAACAATGAGCAGTTCTTC.